A selection of T cell receptor beta chains follows, all from one sample in a study of lymphopenia after photon versus proton radiotherapy. Profiling relied on immunoSEQ multiplex PCR, and the TCRdb table lists in-frame clones only, not all of them. The sample gives roughly 4,700 clones, about 87% of which show up once; roughly 25% is in the top ten. The sequencing used peripheral blood, collected from a patient treated with photon-based radiotherapy. The origin of the receptors is a man at least 80 years old with cholangiocarcinoma. CDR3s include the opening cysteine and the closing phenylalanine or tryptophan. The order of the fields is J gene, D gene, V gene, clone size, CDR3 protein, CDR3 DNA. The D gene is left open where the match is weak. Rows give clone size only sometimes, using once, few, many, or a class for an expanded clone.

j_gene: TRBJ2-5
d_gene: NA
v_gene: TRBV6-1
abundance: NA
CDR3aa: CASSENNLPVGTQYF
CDR3nt: TGTGCCAGCAGTGAAAACAATCTCCCTGTGGGGACCCAGTACTTC

j_gene: TRBJ1-2
d_gene: NA
v_gene: TRBV4-2
abundance: NA
CDR3aa: CASSQELLAGRNYGYTF
CDR3nt: TGTGCCAGCAGCCAAGAGCTTTTGGCAGGGAGGAACTATGGCTACACCTTC

j_gene: TRBJ1-2
d_gene: TRBD1
v_gene: TRBV5-5
abundance: NA
CDR3aa: CASSLAGQSYGYTF
CDR3nt: TGTGCCAGCAGCTTGGCGGGACAGTCCTATGGCTACACCTTC

j_gene: TRBJ2-5
d_gene: TRBD2
v_gene: TRBV7-3
abundance: NA
CDR3aa: CASSFVAGGPETQYF
CDR3nt: TGTGCCAGCAGCTTCGTAGCGGGGGGGCCAGAGACCCAGTACTTC

j_gene: TRBJ1-5
d_gene: NA
v_gene: TRBV7-2
abundance: once
CDR3aa: CASSQGTSYQPQHF
CDR3nt: TGTGCCAGCAGCCAGGGCACGTCCTATCAGCCCCAGCATTTT

j_gene: TRBJ2-7
d_gene: NA
v_gene: TRBV5-5
abundance: once
CDR3aa: CASSLALDPYEQYF
CDR3nt: TGTGCCAGCAGCTTGGCCCTCGACCCCTACGAGCAGTACTTC

j_gene: TRBJ1-1
d_gene: NA
v_gene: TRBV5-6
abundance: NA
CDR3aa: CASSLGTNTEAFF
CDR3nt: TGTGCCAGCAGCTTAGGGACGAACACTGAAGCTTTCTTT

j_gene: TRBJ2-2
d_gene: TRBD2
v_gene: TRBV11-3
abundance: NA
CDR3aa: CASSNLAGRTGELFF
CDR3nt: TGTGCCAGCAGCAACCTAGCGGGGAGGACCGGGGAGCTGTTTTTT

j_gene: TRBJ1-1
d_gene: TRBD1
v_gene: TRBV2
abundance: few
CDR3aa: CASSGHRGVTVNTEAFF
CDR3nt: TGTGCCAGCAGTGGCCACAGGGGAGTTACCGTGAACACTGAAGCTTTCTTT

j_gene: TRBJ1-2
d_gene: NA
v_gene: TRBV7-9
abundance: NA
CDR3aa: CASSARTAGDYGYTF
CDR3nt: TGTGCCAGCAGCGCCAGGACCGCGGGTGACTATGGCTACACCTTC

j_gene: TRBJ1-1
d_gene: TRBD1
v_gene: TRBV5-1
abundance: NA
CDR3aa: CASSRGQGSEAFF
CDR3nt: TGCGCCAGCAGCAGGGGACAGGGGTCTGAAGCTTTCTTT

j_gene: TRBJ2-2
d_gene: TRBD2
v_gene: TRBV5-1
abundance: NA
CDR3aa: CASSWGTSGATGELFF
CDR3nt: TGCGCCAGCAGCTGGGGGACTAGCGGGGCCACCGGGGAGCTGTTTTTT

j_gene: TRBJ1-3
d_gene: NA
v_gene: TRBV11-1
abundance: NA
CDR3aa: CASSFSDSGNTIYF
CDR3nt: TGTGCCAGCAGCTTCAGTGACTCTGGAAACACCATATATTTT

j_gene: TRBJ2-5
d_gene: NA
v_gene: TRBV10-2
abundance: once
CDR3aa: CASSDGREEETQYF
CDR3nt: TGCGCCAGCAGTGACGGCAGGGAGGAAGAGACCCAGTACTTC

j_gene: TRBJ1-2
d_gene: NA
v_gene: TRBV30
abundance: NA
CDR3aa: CAWSAGRNYGYTF
CDR3nt: TGTGCCTGGAGTGCCGGACGTAACTATGGCTACACCTTC

j_gene: TRBJ2-5
d_gene: TRBD2
v_gene: TRBV5-6
abundance: once
CDR3aa: CASSLSGGSETQYF
CDR3nt: TGTGCCAGCAGTTTGAGCGGGGGGAGCGAGACCCAGTACTTC

j_gene: TRBJ2-5
d_gene: NA
v_gene: TRBV19
abundance: NA
CDR3aa: CASSIGGTQETQYF
CDR3nt: TGTGCCAGTAGTATAGGGGGGACCCAAGAGACCCAGTACTTC

j_gene: TRBJ1-5
d_gene: NA
v_gene: TRBV19
abundance: NA
CDR3aa: CASSLRYGAGNQPQHF
CDR3nt: TGTGCCAGTAGTCTCCGATACGGGGCGGGCAATCAGCCCCAGCATTTT

j_gene: TRBJ1-6
d_gene: TRBD1
v_gene: TRBV18
abundance: once
CDR3aa: CASSPLDRGSNSPLHF
CDR3nt: TGTGCCAGCTCACCTCTGGACAGGGGAAGTAATTCACCCCTCCACTTT

j_gene: TRBJ1-6
d_gene: NA
v_gene: TRBV6-1
abundance: once
CDR3aa: CASSEEGHDSPLHF
CDR3nt: TGTGCCAGCAGTGAAGAGGGACACGATTCACCCCTCCACTTT

j_gene: TRBJ2-3
d_gene: TRBD1
v_gene: TRBV27
abundance: NA
CDR3aa: CASNPGQGRADTQYF
CDR3nt: TGTGCCAGCAATCCGGGACAGGGTAGAGCAGATACGCAGTATTTT

j_gene: TRBJ1-1
d_gene: NA
v_gene: TRBV5-1
abundance: NA
CDR3aa: CASRRENTEAFF
CDR3nt: TGCGCCAGCAGACGGGAGAACACTGAAGCTTTCTTT

j_gene: TRBJ1-1
d_gene: NA
v_gene: TRBV6-5
abundance: NA
CDR3aa: CASSYSPAGADTEAFF
CDR3nt: TGTGCCAGCAGTTACTCGCCCGCGGGGGCGGACACTGAAGCTTTCTTT